What follows are 17 T cell receptor beta chains derived from one specimen sequenced in a study of blood T cell repertoires in COVID-19 (dated by TCRdb to the early 2020s). The library was generated by the immunoSEQ multiplex PCR assay. TCRdb stores this immuneACCESS table with in-frame sequences only. Part of the clones is absent; in the studies checked, under half of the shortfall reflects unresolved V genes, and no reason is known for the rest. For this sample the table gives about 110,000 clones, of which around 75% were detected only once. Of the sample, 0.9% falls within the top ten clones. Sequencing was done on a sample of peripheral blood. All receptors derive from a human donor with acute or convalescent COVID-19. The donor label of this sample is uncertain.

J is TRBJ1-3 and V is TRBV23-1; D might be TRBD1 (5 bases). TRBV23-1 is designated an ORF whose function remains uncertain. The CDR3 is 16 amino acids. V was shortened by 2 bases and J by 0 bases, with 11 bases between the two germline ends. The CDR3 loop reads CASSQPTGSSGNTIYF. In DNA form, the CDR3 reads TGCGCCAGCAGTCAACCAACAGGCTCCTCTGGAAACACCATATATTTT.

This clone has only a few counts. The chain is built from TRBV27 and TRBJ2-7; the match to TRBD1 covers 9 bases. From germline, CDR1 is MNHEY and CDR2 SMNVEV (reference sequence). V lost 5 bases, J lost 3 bases, and 17 bases stayed unmatched. The length of the CDR3 is 18 residues. CDR3 DNA: TGTGCCAGCAGTACGTTGATTGGACAGGGGCGATTGATCTACGAGCAGTACTTC. It specifies CASSTLIGQGRLIYEQYF.

CDR3 in amino acids: CASTWEVRSPLHF. CDR3 DNA: TGTGCCAGCACTTGGGAGGTTAGATCACCCCTCCACTTT. The chain carries TRBV7-9 and TRBJ1-6, with D unclear. Germline-derived CDR1 and CDR2 are SEHNR and FQNEAQ (reference sequence). The CDR3 sequence is 13 residues long. V lost 7 bases to trimming and J lost 10 bases, with 14 bases between them.

This clone was seen a few times. The chain links TRBV24-1 to TRBJ1-3; 11 bases line up with TRBD1. With 3 bases clipped from V and 9 bases from J, the junction kept 6 bases outside the gene matches. This CDR3 is 15 amino acids long. Germline V lookup: CDR1 KGHDR, CDR2 SFDVKD. This chain's CDR3 is CATSDGDRGKGTIYF. Written as DNA, the CDR3 is TGTGCCACCAGTGATGGGGACAGGGGGAAGGGCACCATATATTTT.

The V and J genes are TRBV7-2 and TRBJ2-5, with 10 bases that match TRBD1. Germline V CDR1 and CDR2: SGHTA, FQGNSA. The CDR3 spans 15 residues. Trimming cost V 6 bases and J 5 bases; bases outside gene matches: 9. CDR3 DNA: TGTGCCAGCAGTCCACCGGGACAGGGGCTGGAGACCCAGTACTTC. Translating it yields CASSPPGQGLETQYF. Variable domain in full (rest from reference TRBV7-2 and TRBJ2-5): GAGVSQSPSNKVTEKGKDVELRCDPISGHTALYWYRQSLGQGLEFLIYFQGNSAPDKSGLPSDRFSAERTGGSVSTLTIQRTQQEDSAVYLCASSPPGQGLETQYFGPGTRLLVL.

J is TRBJ1-1 and V is TRBV28; TRBD1 might be the D (5 bases). This CDR3 has 15 residues. V was trimmed by 5 bases and J by 2 bases, leaving 15 bases between them. Per germline, CDR1 MDHEN and CDR2 SYDVKM. The CDR3 here is CASSPGGEGNTEAFF. In nucleotides, the CDR3 is TGTGCCAGCAGTCCCGGGGGGGAGGGTAACACTGAAGCTTTCTTT.

This chain joins TRBV7-8 and TRBJ2-7; 10 bases match TRBD1. The CDR3 extends over 17 amino acids. With 4 bases clipped from V and 0 bases from J, the junction kept 9 bases outside the gene matches. In germline, CDR1 is SGHVS, CDR2 FQNEAQ. DNA for the CDR3: TGTGCCAGCAGCTCCCGACAGGGGGCTCAAAGCTCCTACGAGCAGTACTTC. This gives the protein CASSSRQGAQSSYEQYF. The full variable domain, completed using reference TRBV7-8 and TRBJ2-7, is GAGVSQSPRYKVAKRGQDVALRCDPISGHVSLFWYQQALGQGPEFLTYFQNEAQLDKSGLPSDRFFAERPEGSVSTLKIQRTQQEDSAVYLCASSSRQGAQSSYEQYFGPGTRLTVT.

This chain connects TRBV4-1 to TRBJ1-3, with D perhaps TRBD1 (6 bases). The CDR3 sequence is 17 residues long. The V gene lost 1 base and the J gene lost 3 bases, with 16 bases spanning the gap. Germline loops: CDR1 MGHRA, CDR2 YSYEKL. CDR3 amino acids: CASSQVLGRGSGNTIYF. CDR3 nucleotides: TGCGCCAGCAGCCAAGTCCTAGGCAGGGGTAGTGGAAACACCATATATTTT.

The chain joins TRBV3-1 (or the pseudogene TRBV3-2) to TRBJ2-2; D may be TRBD1 (6 bases). Trimming removed 5 bases at V and 0 bases at J, with 13 bases between. This CDR3 comprises 16 residues. Germline assignment: CDR1 LGHDT and CDR2 YNNKEL (reference sequence). The DNA for the CDR3 is TGTGCCAGCAGCGCTTGGACAGTGACGAACACCGGGGAGCTGTTTTTT. Amino acids: CASSAWTVTNTGELFF.

The rearrangement joins TRBV29-1 to TRBJ1-2, with 7 bases identical to TRBD1. The CDR3 sequence is 16 residues long. V was clipped by 3 bases and J by 4 bases; unmatched bases: 14. Germline values: CDR1 SQVTM, CDR2 ANQGSEA. The CDR3 DNA sequence: TGCAGCGTTGATAGCTCGCTTCGACAGGGAAGCTATGGCTACACCTTC. Its translation is CSVDSSLRQGSYGYTF.

The chain is built from TRBV2 and TRBJ2-2, with D unresolved. The CDR3 has 14 residues. V lost 5 bases to trimming and J lost 5 bases, with 12 bases between them. CDR1 and CDR2 (germline): SNHLY, FYNNEI. For the CDR3, the DNA is TGTGCCAGCAGTCAATCTACAGAAACCGGGGAGCTGTTTTTT. Translation: CASSQSTETGELFF.

This clone was counted between two and nine times. No DNA is shown, since the ends of the CDR3 on it are uncertain; the CDR3 is the one TCRdb lists. The V call is TRBV7-8, the J call TRBJ2-7; the table's D call TRBD2 went unverified against the DNA. Looked up from germline, CDR1 is SGHVS and CDR2 is FQNEAQ. Counting both end residues, the CDR3 totals 14 amino acids. The CDR3 protein is CASSPWAGGANKYF.

The chain employs TRBV19 and TRBJ2-2; 14 bases agree with TRBD2. The CDR3 is 16 residues long. J lost 3 bases, V lost 10 bases, and 7 bases had no gene match. In germline, CDR1 is LNHDA, CDR2 SQIVND (reference sequence). CDR3 loop: CATRTSGGKDTGELFF. For the CDR3, the DNA is TGTGCCACCCGGACTAGCGGGGGGAAGGACACCGGGGAGCTGTTTTTT.

The chain couples TRBV7-9 to TRBJ2-1; D ambiguous. The CDR3 spans 16 residues. V was pared by 4 bases and J by 0 bases, with 13 bases between. The germline CDR1 and CDR2 sequences are SEHNR and FQNEAQ (reference sequence). For the CDR3, the DNA is TGTGCCAGCAGCTCAGAACCACGTAACTCCTACAATGAGCAGTTCTTC. It yields the protein CASSSEPRNSYNEQFF.

The genes are TRBV5-8 and TRBJ2-5; a weak D match, TRBD2 (7 bases). Between the trimmed V and J ends, which lost 4 bases and 3 bases, there was a span of 13 bases. Germline V gives CDR1 SGHTS, CDR2 YDEGEE. The CDR3 runs 14 residues. CDR3 loop: CASSRGGQKETQYF. In DNA form, the CDR3 reads TGTGCCAGCAGCAGGGGGGGGCAGAAAGAGACCCAGTACTTC.

The J gene is TRBJ2-1, the V gene TRBV5-1, with 7 bases aligning to TRBD2. The germline V gene encodes CDR1 SGHRS and CDR2 YFSETQ. This CDR3 has 15 residues. The V segment lost 3 bases and the J segment 6 bases; nucleotides outside the gene matches: 9. The chain's CDR3 is CASSSLTGGINEQFF. CDR3 bases: TGCGCCAGCAGCTCCCTGACGGGGGGTATCAATGAGCAGTTCTTC.

This chain links TRBV28 with TRBJ1-6; 7 bases fit TRBD1. V shed 2 bases, J shed 7 bases, and the junction held 17 bases outside the gene matches. Germline CDR1 reads MDHEN; CDR2 reads SYDVKM. CDR3 length: 19 residues. The CDR3 DNA follows: TGTGCCAGCAGTTTACCGCTGCCCCGAGGCAGGGGACAGAATTCACCCCTCCACTTT. As protein: CASSLPLPRGRGQNSPLHF.